The rows below give T cell receptor beta chains drawn from one sample of a study of shared clonotypes between healthy human individuals. TCRdb's table, derived via immunoSEQ multiplex PCR, lists solely in-frame clones and lacks some. The sample comprises about 2.1 million clones, 93% of which are singletons, and approximately 1.7% rests with the top ten. Source material: naive CD8+ T cells from PBMCs. These receptors all stem from a man aged 18 to 30 in good health. Some clones in this sample may be carry-over from other donors' samples. CDR3s include the opening cysteine and the closing phenylalanine or tryptophan. A D gene is named only where the DNA matches it firmly. Rows give clone size only sometimes, using once, few, many, or a class for an expanded clone.

>TRBD2|TRBV7-2|-|TRBJ2-2
CASSSLGSGAGVLTGELFF
TGTGCCAGCAGCTCCCTCGGAAGTGGAGCGGGAGTGTTGACCGGGGAGCTGTTTTTT
>TRBD1|TRBV7-9|-|TRBJ1-3
CASSGGTGPGNTIYF
TGTGCCAGCAGCGGGGGGACAGGCCCTGGAAACACCATATATTTT
>-|TRBV7-9|-|TRBJ1-5
CASSPPDSYQPQHF
TGTGCCAGCAGCCCACCGGACAGCTATCAGCCCCAGCATTTT
>-|TRBV4-1|-|TRBJ2-5
CASSLRGTGTQQETQYF
TGCGCCAGCAGCCTTCGGGGTACCGGGACACAACAAGAGACCCAGTACTTC
>-|TRBV7-9|-|TRBJ1-5
CASSLWENQPQHF
TGTGCCAGCAGCTTATGGGAGAATCAGCCCCAGCATTTT
>-|TRBV18|-|TRBJ2-7
CASSLEKTGRSTYEQYF
TGTGCCAGCTCACTTGAAAAGACAGGGAGGTCCACCTACGAGCAGTACTTC
>-|TRBV9|once|TRBJ2-5
CASSAESRHLPETQYF
TGTGCCAGCAGCGCGGAGTCGCGGCACCTCCCAGAGACCCAGTACTTC
>-|TRBV6-5|once|TRBJ2-1
CASSYGGSSYNEQFF
TGTGCCAGCAGTTACGGGGGGAGCTCCTACAATGAGCAGTTCTTC
>-|TRBV28|once|TRBJ1-2
CASSLKYGYTF
TGTGCCAGCAGTTTAAAATATGGCTACACCTTC
>-|TRBV5-6|-|TRBJ1-4
CASSGDTGNEKLFF
TGTGCCAGCAGCGGAGACACCGGTAATGAAAAACTGTTTTTT
>-|TRBV28|-|TRBJ1-5
CASSRPSGSQPQHF
TGTGCCAGCAGTCGCCCTTCGGGTTCTCAGCCCCAGCATTTT